A selection of T cell receptor beta chains follows, all from one sample in a study of T cells in Graves' hyperthyroidism and ophthalmopathy. TCRdb used MiXCR to reprocess the multiplex PCR reads, holding one entry per CDR3 protein. Of 480,000 or so distinct CDR3 sequences detected, 40% to 50% appear once; the ten largest clones hold about 45%. The sequenced sample consisted of peripheral blood or thyroid tissue (not recorded which). The source of these receptors is an adult woman with Graves' disease, either hyperthyroidism or ophthalmopathy (not recorded which). Each CDR3 is given with its conserved first and last residue.

v_call: TRBV29-1; j_call: TRBJ1-1; cdr3_aa: CSAGQGLSTEAFF
v_call: TRBV7-9; j_call: TRBJ1-6; cdr3_aa: CASSHGGGSSYNSPLHF
v_call: TRBV19; j_call: TRBJ1-5; cdr3_aa: CASIGGRGNQPQHF
v_call: TRBV5-1; j_call: TRBJ2-7; cdr3_aa: CASSVAWSAYEQYF
v_call: TRBV7-9; j_call: TRBJ2-7; cdr3_aa: CASSLGKIDGNEQYF
v_call: TRBV10-3; j_call: TRBJ1-2; cdr3_aa: CAIRPTSGHTF
v_call: TRBV2; j_call: TRBJ1-5; cdr3_aa: CASAREDYQPQHF
v_call: TRBV10-3; j_call: TRBJ2-5; cdr3_aa: CAISEAGGQETQYF
v_call: TRBV7-9; j_call: TRBJ1-1; cdr3_aa: CASSLPWGDTEAFF
v_call: TRBV4-1; j_call: TRBJ1-6; cdr3_aa: CASSQGGSFYNSPLHF
v_call: TRBV7-3; j_call: TRBJ1-2; cdr3_aa: CASSLTPTGLYGYTF
v_call: TRBV12-3/TRBV12-4; j_call: TRBJ1-1; cdr3_aa: CASSLGGWAFF
v_call: TRBV20-1; j_call: TRBJ1-2; cdr3_aa: CSARDPGSYGYTF
v_call: TRBV7-8; j_call: TRBJ2-7; cdr3_aa: CASSLGPLGQGFSEQYF
v_call: TRBV7-8; j_call: TRBJ2-2; cdr3_aa: CASSLAAGQGNTGELFF
v_call: TRBV7-8; j_call: TRBJ1-6; cdr3_aa: CASSLDPGEANSPLHF